This entry lists 17 T cell receptor beta chains sequenced from one sample in a study of T cell changes during pregnancy in multiple sclerosis. Produced via immunoSEQ multiplex PCR; TCRdb's table is partial and in-frame only. The sample consists of roughly 64,000 clones, around 90% of them appearing once. This material consisted of peripheral blood, taken in the second trimester of pregnancy. The source of these receptors is a female donor with multiple sclerosis, enrolled in a pregnancy study.

The chain couples TRBV5-5 to TRBJ1-1; D gene unclear. Deletions cut 1 base from V and 4 bases from J, with 8 bases between. CDR1 SGHKS and CDR2 YYEKEE come from the germline V gene (reference sequence). This CDR3 region has 13 residues. The CDR3 sequence: CASSLISSTEAFF. The CDR3, as DNA: TGTGCCAGCAGCTTGATCTCGAGCACTGAAGCTTTCTTT.

The chain links TRBV4-1 to TRBJ1-5; D might be TRBD1 (5 bases). V shed 1 base and J shed 5 bases, with 15 bases lying between them. Germline CDR1 MGHRA, CDR2 YSYEKL. The CDR3 runs 16 residues. This CDR3 reads CASSQVLGQGDQPQHF. CDR3 nucleotides: TGCGCCAGCAGCCAAGTGTTAGGGCAGGGCGATCAGCCCCAGCATTTT.

The rearrangement links TRBV13 to TRBJ2-1, with 8 nucleotides matching TRBD2. Unmatched junction bases numbered 12, after V lost 5 bases and J lost 0 bases. The germline V gene encodes CDR1 PRHDT and CDR2 FYEKMQ (reference sequence). The CDR3 totals 18 residues. CDR3 protein: CASSVRSKAGASYNEQFF. CDR3 bases: TGTGCCAGCAGCGTTAGGTCCAAAGCGGGAGCCTCCTACAATGAGCAGTTCTTC.

V gene TRBV12-2 combines with J gene TRBJ1-1. TRBV12-2 is tagged as a pseudogene. The CDR3 contains 16 residues. CDR3 bases: TGTGCAAGTCGCTTAGTTGGGGGACTCTGGATCACTGAAGCTTTCTTT. Translating it yields CASRLVGGLWITEAFF.

Concerning this clone itself: The junction differs from germline at one of its ends, possibly a read error. The V and J genes are TRBV6-5 and TRBJ2-7; 7 bases agree with TRBD1. The germline V gene has CDR1 MNHEY and CDR2 SVGAGI. The CDR3 totals 15 residues. CDR3 region: CASSASQGIPYGQYF. CDR3 sequence (DNA): TGTGCCAGCAGTGCATCACAGGGGATACCCTACGGGCAGTACTTC.

The chain combines TRBV30 with TRBJ1-5; no firm D call. Germline CDR1 is GTSNPN and CDR2 is SVGIG (reference sequence). With 1 base removed from V and 5 bases from J, the gap between germline ends came to 9 bases. This CDR3 is 13 amino acids long. This CDR3 is CAWSGSSHQPQHF. In nucleotides, the CDR3 is TGTGCCTGGAGTGGCTCCAGTCATCAGCCCCAGCATTTT.

This rearrangement joins TRBV6-1 to TRBJ1-5; D may be TRBD1 (5 bases). From germline, CDR1 is MNHNS and CDR2 SASEGT. This CDR3 comprises 14 residues. Trimming cost V 1 base and J 6 bases, with 10 bases left between them. CDR3 loop: CASSEVGEVQPQHF. Written as DNA, the CDR3 is TGTGCCAGCAGTGAAGTGGGGGAGGTTCAGCCCCAGCATTTT.

V usage is TRBV11-2 and J usage is TRBJ2-3; D may be TRBD2 (5 bases). Looked up from germline, CDR1 is SGHAT and CDR2 is FQNNGV. The CDR3 runs 13 residues. V lost 5 bases and J 0 bases, leaving 6 bases between the germline ends. CDR3 sequence (DNA): TGTGCCAGCAGCCCGGGGAGCACAGATACGCAGTATTTT. This sequence encodes CASSPGSTDTQYF.

The V and J genes are TRBV29-1 and TRBJ2-6; D call uncertain. The CDR3 contains 13 residues. The germline gives CDR1 SQVTM, CDR2 ANQGSEA. V was cut by 7 bases and J by 0 bases, with 7 bases left in between. The CDR3 DNA reads TGCAGCGCCTTGAGCTCTGGGGCCAACGTCCTGACTTTC. Its protein is CSALSSGANVLTF.

J is TRBJ2-7 and V is TRBV28, with TRBD1 matching over 7 bases. With V trimmed by 8 bases and J by 0 bases, 13 bases remained unmatched. The germline V gene encodes CDR1 MDHEN and CDR2 SYDVKM. The CDR3 covers 16 residues. The CDR3 nucleotides are TGTGCCAGCTTAGAGCCCGGCAGGGGGAGCTCCTACGAGCAGTACTTC. This translates into CASLEPGRGSSYEQYF.

V gene TRBV14 combines with J gene TRBJ1-4, with TRBD1 matching 8 bases. The CDR3 sequence is 14 residues long. CDR1 SGHDN and CDR2 FVKESK come from the germline V gene. Trimming removed 1 base from V and 8 bases from J; junction bases left unmatched: 3. CDR3 protein: CASSQVTGEEKLFF. DNA for the CDR3: TGTGCCAGCAGCCAAGTGACAGGGGAGGAAAAACTGTTTTTT.

This chain connects TRBV6-5 to TRBJ2-2; 8 bases line up with TRBD2. The CDR3 is 15 amino acids. The germline gives CDR1 MNHEY, CDR2 SVGAGI. Trimming removed 2 bases from V and 10 bases from J; junction bases left unmatched: 9. Here the CDR3 DNA reads TGTGCCAGCAGTTACGGCGGGAGGCCACCCTCGGAGCTGTTTTTT. It specifies CASSYGGRPPSELFF.

V is TRBV27 and J is TRBJ2-1; possibly TRBD2 for D (5 bases). The V end lost 2 bases, the J end lost 4 bases, and 18 bases lay between the germline ends. The germline V gene encodes CDR1 MNHEY and CDR2 SMNVEV (reference sequence). There are 17 residues in the CDR3. In nucleotides, the CDR3 is TGTGCCAGCAGTTTAACCCGCGAGGGCATCCGGTACAATGAGCAGTTCTTC. Protein: CASSLTREGIRYNEQFF.

The chain joins TRBV6-5 to TRBJ2-1, with 7 bases that match TRBD2. Germline V lookup: CDR1 MNHEY, CDR2 SVGAGI. With 6 bases clipped from V and 1 base from J, the junction kept 3 bases outside the gene matches. The CDR3 runs 14 residues. CDR3 in DNA: TGTGCCAGCAGAGAAGCGGGGTCCTACAATGAGCAGTTCTTC. This translates into CASREAGSYNEQFF.

The rearrangement joins TRBV5-8 to TRBJ2-4, with TRBD2 as a possible D gene (5 bases). This CDR3 comprises 12 residues. Looked up from germline, CDR1 is SGHTS and CDR2 is YDEGEE. With 0 bases removed from V and 7 bases from J, the gap between germline ends came to 5 bases. The CDR3 reads CASSLGENIQYF. The CDR3 region has the DNA TGTGCCAGCAGCTTGGGGGAGAACATTCAGTACTTC. The full variable domain, rest sourced from reference TRBV5-8 and TRBJ2-4, is EAGVTQSPTHLIKTRGQQATLRCSPISGHTSVYWYQQALGLGLQFLLWYDEGEERNRGNFPPRFSGRQFPNYSSELNVNALELEDSALYLCASSLGENIQYFGAGTRLSVL.

The chain has TRBV5-6 and TRBJ2-6; TRBD2 might be the D (6 bases). Germline V lookup: CDR1 SGHDT, CDR2 YYEEEE. V shed 3 bases and J shed 2 bases, with 9 bases lying between them. The CDR3 is made up of 15 amino acids. The CDR3 sequence is CASSWSGAGANVLTF. CDR3 DNA sequence: TGTGCCAGCAGCTGGTCGGGGGCTGGGGCCAACGTCCTGACTTTC.

CDR3 protein: CSVMAGGGYTF. CDR3 nucleotide sequence: TGCAGCGTTATGGCAGGGGGTGGCTACACCTTC. V and J are TRBV29-1 and TRBJ1-2, with TRBD1 matching 7 bases. CDR1 and CDR2 (germline): SQVTM, ANQGSEA. This CDR3 region has 11 residues. V trimming: 5 bases; J trimming: 7 bases; junction bases outside the gene matches: 4.